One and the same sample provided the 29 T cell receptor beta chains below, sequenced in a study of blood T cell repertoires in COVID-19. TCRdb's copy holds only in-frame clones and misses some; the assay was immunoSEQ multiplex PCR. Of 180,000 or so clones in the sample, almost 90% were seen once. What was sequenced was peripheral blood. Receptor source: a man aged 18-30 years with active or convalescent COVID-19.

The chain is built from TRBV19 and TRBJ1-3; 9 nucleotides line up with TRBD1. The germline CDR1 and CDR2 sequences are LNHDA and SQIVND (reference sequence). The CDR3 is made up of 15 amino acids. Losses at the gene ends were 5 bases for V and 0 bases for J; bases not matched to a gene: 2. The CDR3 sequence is CASSLDRGSGNTIYF. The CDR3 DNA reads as TGTGCCAGTAGTTTGGACAGGGGCTCTGGAAACACCATATATTTT.

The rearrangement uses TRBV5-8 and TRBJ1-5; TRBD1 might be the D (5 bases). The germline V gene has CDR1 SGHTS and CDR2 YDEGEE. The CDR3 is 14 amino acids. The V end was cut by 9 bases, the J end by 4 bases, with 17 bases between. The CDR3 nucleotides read TGTGCCACCCCCAGCGGGAGGGGAAATCAGCCCCAGCATTTT. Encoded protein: CATPSGRGNQPQHF.

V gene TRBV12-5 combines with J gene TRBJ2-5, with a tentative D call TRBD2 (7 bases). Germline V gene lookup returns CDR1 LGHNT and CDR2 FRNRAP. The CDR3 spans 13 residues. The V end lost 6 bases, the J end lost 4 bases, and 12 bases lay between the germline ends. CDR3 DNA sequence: TGTGCTAGTGGCCCGAGGGGGGGAGAGACCCAGTACTTC. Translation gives CASGPRGGETQYF. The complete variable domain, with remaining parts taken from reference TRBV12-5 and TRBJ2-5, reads DARVTQTPRHKVTEMGQEVTMRCQPILGHNTVFWYRQTMMQGLELLAYFRNRAPLDDSGMPKDRFSAEMPDATLATLKIQPSEPRDSAVYFCASGPRGGETQYFGPGTRLLVL.

The CDR3, as DNA: TGTGCCAGCAGCCAATCTAGCCGGGCTTCCACAGATACGCAGTATTTT. This codes for CASSQSSRASTDTQYF. The V call is TRBV4-2, the J call TRBJ2-3, with a tentative D call TRBD2 (5 bases). Germline V CDR1 and CDR2: LGHNA, YNFKEQ. This CDR3 is 16 amino acids long. Trimming took off 2 bases at V and 2 bases at J, with 14 bases between the two ends.

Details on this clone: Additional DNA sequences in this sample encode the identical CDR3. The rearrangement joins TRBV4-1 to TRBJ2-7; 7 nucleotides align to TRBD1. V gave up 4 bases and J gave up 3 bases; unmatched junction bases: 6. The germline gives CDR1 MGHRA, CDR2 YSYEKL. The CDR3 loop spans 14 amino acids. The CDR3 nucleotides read TGCGCCAGCAGCCCTCGACAGGGAAGCTACGAGCAGTACTTC. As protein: CASSPRQGSYEQYF.

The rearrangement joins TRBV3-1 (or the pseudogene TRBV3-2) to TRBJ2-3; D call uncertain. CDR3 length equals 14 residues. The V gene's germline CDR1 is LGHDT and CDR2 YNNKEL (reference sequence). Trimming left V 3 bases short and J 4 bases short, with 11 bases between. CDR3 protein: CASSHPGSPDTQYF. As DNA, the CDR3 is TGTGCCAGCAGCCACCCCGGGTCCCCAGATACGCAGTATTTT.

The CDR3 reads CASSQGQVDRKLFF. Written as DNA, the CDR3 is TGTGCCAGCAGTCAAGGACAGGTAGATCGAAAACTGTTTTTT. This sequence joins TRBV25-1 and TRBJ1-4; 7 bases match TRBD1. The CDR3 is 14 residues long. CDR1 and CDR2 from the germline V gene are MGHDK and SYGVNS. V shed 5 bases and J 10 bases; nucleotides not matched to a gene: 10.

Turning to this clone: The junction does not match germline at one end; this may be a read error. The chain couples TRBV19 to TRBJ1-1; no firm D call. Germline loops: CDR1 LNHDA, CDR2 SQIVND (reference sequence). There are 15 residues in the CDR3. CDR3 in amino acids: CASCIEVVLGAEAFF. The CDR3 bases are TGTGCCAGTTGTATAGAGGTAGTTTTGGGCGCTGAAGCTTTCTTT.

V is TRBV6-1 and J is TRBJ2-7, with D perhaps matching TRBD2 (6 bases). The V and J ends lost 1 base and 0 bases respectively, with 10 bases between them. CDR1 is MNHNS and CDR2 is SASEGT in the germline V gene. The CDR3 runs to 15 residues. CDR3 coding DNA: TGTGCCAGCAGTGAAGTAGCTAGCGCCTCCTACGAGCAGTACTTC. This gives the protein CASSEVASASYEQYF.

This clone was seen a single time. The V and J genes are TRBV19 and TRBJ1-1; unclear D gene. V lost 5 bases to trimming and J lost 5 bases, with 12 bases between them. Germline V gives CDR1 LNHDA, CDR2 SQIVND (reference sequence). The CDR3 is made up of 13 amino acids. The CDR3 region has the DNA TGTGCCAGTAGTTCGGTTGGAGGGACTGAAGCTTTCTTT. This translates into CASSSVGGTEAFF. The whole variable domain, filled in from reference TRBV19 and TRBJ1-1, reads DGGITQSPKYLFRKEGQNVTLSCEQNLNHDAMYWYRQDPGQGLRLIYYSQIVNDFQKGDIAEGYSVSREKKESFPLTVTSAQKNPTAFYLCASSSVGGTEAFFGQGTRLTVV.

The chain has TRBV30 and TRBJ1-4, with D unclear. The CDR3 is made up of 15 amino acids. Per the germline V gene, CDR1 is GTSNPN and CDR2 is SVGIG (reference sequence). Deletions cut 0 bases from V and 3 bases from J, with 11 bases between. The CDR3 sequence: CAWSVRGLANEKLFF. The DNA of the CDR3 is TGTGCCTGGAGTGTACGAGGGCTGGCTAATGAAAAACTGTTTTTT.

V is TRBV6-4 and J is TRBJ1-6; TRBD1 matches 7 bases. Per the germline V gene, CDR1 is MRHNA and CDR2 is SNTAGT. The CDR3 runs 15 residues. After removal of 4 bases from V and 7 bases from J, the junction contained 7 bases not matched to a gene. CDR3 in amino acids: CASSARQGTNSPLHF. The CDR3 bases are TGTGCCAGCAGTGCCAGACAGGGTACCAATTCACCCCTCCACTTT.

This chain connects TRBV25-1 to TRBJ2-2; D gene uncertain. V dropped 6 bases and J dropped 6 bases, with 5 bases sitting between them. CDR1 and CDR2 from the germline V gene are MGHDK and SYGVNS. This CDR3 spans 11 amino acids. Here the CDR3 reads CASRIAGELFF. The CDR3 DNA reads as TGTGCCAGCAGGATAGCCGGGGAGCTGTTTTTT.

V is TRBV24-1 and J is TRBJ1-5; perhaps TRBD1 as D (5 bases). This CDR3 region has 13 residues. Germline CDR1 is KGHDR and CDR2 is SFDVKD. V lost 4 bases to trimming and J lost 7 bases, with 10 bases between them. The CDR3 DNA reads TGTGCCACCAGTGACCCCGGGGGGCAGCCCCAGCATTTT. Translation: CATSDPGGQPQHF.

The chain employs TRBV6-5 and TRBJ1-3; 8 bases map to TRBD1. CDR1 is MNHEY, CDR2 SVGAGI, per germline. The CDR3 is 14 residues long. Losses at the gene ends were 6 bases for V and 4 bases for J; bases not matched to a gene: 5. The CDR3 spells CASRHGQGGNTIYF. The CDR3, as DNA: TGTGCCAGCAGACACGGACAGGGAGGAAACACCATATATTTT.

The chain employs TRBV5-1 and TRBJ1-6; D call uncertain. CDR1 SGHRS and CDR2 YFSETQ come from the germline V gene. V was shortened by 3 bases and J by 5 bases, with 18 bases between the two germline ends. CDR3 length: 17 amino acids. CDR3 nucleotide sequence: TGCGCCAGCAGCTCGCGTGGCGGAGGGATGAATAATTCACCCCTCCACTTT. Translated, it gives CASSSRGGGMNNSPLHF.

In nucleotides, the CDR3 is TGCGCCAGCAGCCCCTATAGCGGGGGAGGGGAAGAGACCCAGTACTTC. Protein product: CASSPYSGGGEETQYF. The chain carries TRBV5-1 and TRBJ2-5; 9 bases match TRBD2. The length of the CDR3 is 16 residues. V lost 4 bases and J lost 3; bases outside the gene matches: 10. The V gene's germline CDR1 is SGHRS and CDR2 YFSETQ.

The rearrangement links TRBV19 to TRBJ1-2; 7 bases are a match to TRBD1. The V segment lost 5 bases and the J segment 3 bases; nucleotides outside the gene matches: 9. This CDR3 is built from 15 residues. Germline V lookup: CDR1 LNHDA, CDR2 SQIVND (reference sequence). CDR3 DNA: TGTGCCAGTAGTGCCGCCGAACAGGGGTACTATGGCTACACCTTC. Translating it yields CASSAAEQGYYGYTF.

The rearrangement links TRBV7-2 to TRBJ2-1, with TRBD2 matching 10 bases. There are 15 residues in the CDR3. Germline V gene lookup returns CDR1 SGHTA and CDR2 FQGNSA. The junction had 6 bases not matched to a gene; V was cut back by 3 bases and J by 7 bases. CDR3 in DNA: TGTGCCAGCAGCTTGGCAGTTAGCGGGAGGAATGAGCAGTTCTTC. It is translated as CASSLAVSGRNEQFF. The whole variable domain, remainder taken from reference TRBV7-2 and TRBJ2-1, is GAGVSQSPSNKVTEKGKDVELRCDPISGHTALYWYRQSLGQGLEFLIYFQGNSAPDKSGLPSDRFSAERTGGSVSTLTIQRTQQEDSAVYLCASSLAVSGRNEQFFGPGTRLTVL.

CDR3 residues: CASSSRGSGTEAFF. CDR3 nucleotides: TGTGCCAGTAGTTCCAGGGGGTCCGGCACTGAAGCTTTCTTT. The chain uses TRBV19 and TRBJ1-1; the match to TRBD1 covers 7 bases. CDR1 LNHDA and CDR2 SQIVND come from the germline V gene (reference sequence). The CDR3 is 14 residues long. V shed 5 bases and J 4 bases; nucleotides not matched to a gene: 7.

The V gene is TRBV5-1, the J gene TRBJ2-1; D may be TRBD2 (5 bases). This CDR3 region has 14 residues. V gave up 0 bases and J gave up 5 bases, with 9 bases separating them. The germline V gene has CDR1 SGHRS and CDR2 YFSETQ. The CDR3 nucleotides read TGCGCCAGCAGCTTGGTTCGGGAAAACAATGAGCAGTTCTTC. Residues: CASSLVRENNEQFF.

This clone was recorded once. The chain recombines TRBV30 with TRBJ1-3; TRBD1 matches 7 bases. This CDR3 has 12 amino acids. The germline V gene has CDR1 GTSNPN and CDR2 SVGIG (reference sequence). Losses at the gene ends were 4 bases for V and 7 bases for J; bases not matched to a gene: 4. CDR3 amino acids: CAWTKQGNTIYF. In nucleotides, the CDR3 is TGTGCCTGGACAAAACAGGGGAACACCATATATTTT.

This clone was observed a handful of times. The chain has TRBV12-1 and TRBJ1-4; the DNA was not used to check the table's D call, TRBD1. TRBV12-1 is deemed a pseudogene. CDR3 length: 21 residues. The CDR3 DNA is TGTGCCAGCAGCTTTGAACACAGGGGGAAGAGAATTTTAGCAACTAATGAAAAACTGTTTTTT. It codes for CASSFEHRGKRILATNEKLFF.

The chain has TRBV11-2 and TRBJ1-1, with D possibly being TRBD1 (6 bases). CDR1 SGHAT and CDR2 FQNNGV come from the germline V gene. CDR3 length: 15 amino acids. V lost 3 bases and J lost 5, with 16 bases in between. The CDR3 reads CASSFNGGRRTEAFF. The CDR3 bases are TGTGCCAGCAGCTTTAACGGGGGGCGCAGAACTGAAGCTTTCTTT.

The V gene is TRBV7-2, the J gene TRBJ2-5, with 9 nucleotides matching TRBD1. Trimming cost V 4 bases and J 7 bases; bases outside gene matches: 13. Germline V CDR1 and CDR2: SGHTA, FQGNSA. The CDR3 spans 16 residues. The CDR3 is CASSSTIRTGERTQYF. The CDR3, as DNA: TGTGCCAGCAGCTCCACAATCCGGACAGGGGAGAGGACCCAGTACTTC. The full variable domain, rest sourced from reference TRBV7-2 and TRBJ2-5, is GAGVSQSPSNKVTEKGKDVELRCDPISGHTALYWYRQSLGQGLEFLIYFQGNSAPDKSGLPSDRFSAERTGGSVSTLTIQRTQQEDSAVYLCASSSTIRTGERTQYFGPGTRLLVL.

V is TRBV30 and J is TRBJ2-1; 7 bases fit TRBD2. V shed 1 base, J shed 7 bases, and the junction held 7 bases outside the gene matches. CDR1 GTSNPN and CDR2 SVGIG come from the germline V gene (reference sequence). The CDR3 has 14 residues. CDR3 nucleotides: TGTGCCTGGAGTGCCCGCGGGAGTAGGAATGAGCAGTTCTTC. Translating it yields CAWSARGSRNEQFF.

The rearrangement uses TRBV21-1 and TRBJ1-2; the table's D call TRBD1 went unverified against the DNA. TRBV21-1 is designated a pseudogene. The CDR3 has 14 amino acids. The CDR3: CASNLDRDKDGYTF. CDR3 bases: TGTGCCAGCAACCTGGACAGGGATAAAGATGGCTACACCTTC.

The CDR3 DNA reads TGTGCCAGCAGAAATTCCGGGACAGAGAATTCACCCCTCCACTTT. This encodes CASRNSGTENSPLHF. The rearrangement links TRBV6-5 to TRBJ1-6, with 7 bases that match TRBD1. CDR3 size: 15 residues. V lost 6 bases, J lost 7 bases, and 9 bases stayed unmatched. Looked up from germline, CDR1 is MNHEY and CDR2 is SVGAGI.

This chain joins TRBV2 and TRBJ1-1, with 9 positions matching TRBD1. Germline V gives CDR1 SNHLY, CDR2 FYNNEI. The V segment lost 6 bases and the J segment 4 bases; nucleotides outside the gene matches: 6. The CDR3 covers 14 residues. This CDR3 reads CASRDRGISTEAFF. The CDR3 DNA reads TGTGCCAGCAGGGACAGGGGCATCAGCACTGAAGCTTTCTTT.